The clone carrying this T cell receptor (beta chain) was recorded only once. TCRdb's table, derived via immunoSEQ multiplex PCR, lists solely in-frame clones and lacks some. The sample contains about 200,000 clones, 85% to 90% of which appear only once. The V end lost 5 bases, the J end lost 4 bases, and 14 bases lay between the germline ends. This CDR3 comprises 15 residues. Germline V gene lookup returns CDR1 KGHSH and CDR2 LQKENI. This sample was taken from a study of blood T cell repertoires in COVID-19. Study information: The analysed material was cDNA or gDNA that came from T cells, B-cell-depleted T cells, or PBMCs.

The source is a man aged 50 or older with acute or convalescent COVID-19. V gene TRBV18 combines with J gene TRBJ2-2; possibly TRBD1 for D (6 bases). The source material was peripheral blood. CDR3 sequence: CASSLRTDTTGELFF. CDR3 nucleotide sequence: TGTGCCAGCTCATTGCGGACAGACACCACCGGGGAGCTGTTTTTT. The variable domain in full, completed from reference TRBV18 and TRBJ2-2, reads NAGVMQNPRHLVRRRGQEARLRCSPMKGHSHVYWYRQLPEEGLKFMVYLQKENIIDESGMPKERFSAEFPKEGPSILRIQQVVRGDSAAYFCASSLRTDTTGELFFGEGSRLTVL.